The 12 T cell receptor beta chains given below trace back to one sample, sequenced in a study of graft-versus-host responses after intestinal transplantation. Only in-frame clones appear in the TCRdb table, and some are missing; sequencing was by immunoSEQ multiplex PCR. The profile shows 20,000 to 30,000 clones, approximately 85% of them singletons. Sample: PBMCs, taken around 14 months after intestinal transplant. The receptors shown here come from a human patient who received an intestinal transplant, so some T cells may come from the graft donor.

The CDR3 nucleotides read TGCGCCAGCAGCCAAGATTTGGACCGGTGGACAGATACGCAGTATTTT. Its translation is CASSQDLDRWTDTQYF. This chain uses TRBV4-1 with TRBJ2-3; no definite D call. Germline CDR1 is MGHRA and CDR2 is YSYEKL. V was shortened by 0 bases and J by 3 bases, with 13 bases between the two germline ends. The CDR3 has 16 residues.

The J gene is TRBJ2-5, the V gene TRBV5-1; no definite D call. CDR1 and CDR2 from the germline V gene are SGHRS and YFSETQ. Trimming took off 3 bases at V and 5 bases at J, with 11 bases between the two ends. This CDR3 region has 13 residues. CDR3 amino acids: CASSSPHFETQYF. Here the CDR3 DNA reads TGCGCCAGCAGCTCCCCCCACTTCGAGACCCAGTACTTC.

V and J are TRBV2 and TRBJ2-1; TRBD2 matches 12 bases. Germline V gene data show CDR1 as SNHLY and CDR2 as FYNNEI. The V and J ends lost 5 bases and 8 bases, in that order; junction bases with no gene match: 7. The CDR3 loop spans 15 amino acids. The chain's CDR3 is CASSQTSGSGDEQFF. The CDR3, as DNA: TGTGCCAGCAGTCAGACTAGCGGGAGCGGGGATGAGCAGTTCTTC. Full variable domain (rest looked up from reference TRBV2 and TRBJ2-1): EPEVTQTPSHQVTQMGQEVILRCVPISNHLYFYWYRQILGQKVEFLVSFYNNEISEKSEIFDDQFSVERPDGSNFTLKIRSTKLEDSAMYFCASSQTSGSGDEQFFGPGTRLTVL.

This chain links TRBV4-1 with TRBJ1-2; D is possibly TRBD1 (6 bases). The CDR3 totals 18 residues. The germline V gene has CDR1 MGHRA and CDR2 YSYEKL. V was pared by 1 base and J by 4 bases, with 22 bases between. The CDR3 region has the DNA TGCGCCAGCAGCCAAGGTTTTAGAATGAGACAGGACATCTATGGCTACACCTTC. This encodes CASSQGFRMRQDIYGYTF.

V is TRBV6-5 and J is TRBJ2-5; perhaps TRBD2 as D (6 bases). The V end lost 6 bases, the J end lost 7 bases, and 15 bases lay between the germline ends. The germline gives CDR1 MNHEY, CDR2 SVGAGI. The CDR3 runs to 13 residues. In nucleotides, the CDR3 is TGTGCCAGCAGCTGGGGAGGCGAAGGGACCCAGTACTTC. Translated, it gives CASSWGGEGTQYF.

The chain employs TRBV7-3 and TRBJ1-3; possible D gene TRBD1, 5 bases. The germline V and J ends were trimmed by 0 bases and 0 bases, with 6 bases remaining between them. This CDR3 is built from 15 residues. Per germline, CDR1 SGHTA and CDR2 FQGTGA. CDR3 nucleotides: TGTGCCAGCAGCTTAACGGGGGGCTCTGGAAACACCATATATTTT. This sequence encodes CASSLTGGSGNTIYF.

This clone has just one count. This chain links TRBV11-2 with TRBJ2-7, with D possibly being TRBD1 (6 bases). V was clipped by 5 bases and J by 4 bases, with 21 bases between them. CDR1 and CDR2 from the germline V gene are SGHAT and FQNNGV. The CDR3 is 16 amino acids. CDR3 DNA: TGTGCCAGCAGCCCCATCGCCGGGACAAAGGCATACGAGCAGTACTTC. It encodes CASSPIAGTKAYEQYF.

The chain uses TRBV5-4 and TRBJ1-1; no firm D call. Germline V gene sequence: CDR1 SGHNT, CDR2 YYREEE (reference sequence). V was cut by 7 bases and J by 1 base, with 8 bases left in between. This CDR3 contains 12 residues. The CDR3 bases are TGTGCCAGCGGCCCGGAGAACACTGAAGCTTTCTTT. This translates into CASGPENTEAFF.

The chain employs TRBV6-5 and TRBJ1-4, with D perhaps matching TRBD1 (6 bases). This CDR3 comprises 15 residues. The germline V and J ends were trimmed by 5 bases and 8 bases, with 18 bases remaining between them. Germline V CDR1 and CDR2: MNHEY, SVGAGI. CDR3 coding DNA: TGTGCCAGCAGTGTACAGGGTGGGGTAAAGGAAAAACTGTTTTTT. The encoded protein is CASSVQGGVKEKLFF.

The rearrangement joins TRBV11-3 to TRBJ2-7; 10 bases fit TRBD2. J lost 7 bases, V lost 5 bases, and 14 bases had no gene match. This CDR3 has 16 residues. The germline V gene encodes CDR1 SGHNT and CDR2 YENEEA. The CDR3 coding sequence is TGTGCCAGCAGCGGACTAGCGGAGAGGGGTTCAGGAGAGCAGTACTTC. Protein: CASSGLAERGSGEQYF. The variable domain in full, completed from reference TRBV11-3 and TRBJ2-7, reads EAGVVQSPRYKIIEKKQPVAFWCNPISGHNTLYWYLQNLGQGPELLIRYENEEAVDDSQLPKDRFSAERLKGVDSTLKIQPAELGDSAVYLCASSGLAERGSGEQYFGPGTRLTVT.

This sequence joins TRBV5-6 and TRBJ2-5; 10 positions match TRBD1. The V gene end was trimmed by 4 bases and the J gene end by 5 bases; junction bases not matched to a gene: 8. CDR1 and CDR2 from the germline V gene are SGHDT and YYEEEE. This CDR3 region has 15 residues. The CDR3 region is CASSIRTGGGETQYF. As DNA, the CDR3 is TGTGCCAGCAGCATCCGGACAGGGGGAGGGGAGACCCAGTACTTC.

This clone came up a few times. The J gene is TRBJ2-7, the V gene TRBV25-1, with D possibly being TRBD2 (6 bases). In germline, CDR1 is MGHDK, CDR2 SYGVNS. The germline V and J ends were trimmed by 5 bases and 1 base, with 18 bases remaining between them. CDR3 size: 16 residues. The CDR3 sequence: CASSSFEGGGSYEQYF. For the CDR3, the DNA is TGTGCCAGCAGTTCCTTTGAGGGAGGCGGATCCTACGAGCAGTACTTC.